The entry that follows covers one T cell receptor (beta chain) sequence. The PCR employed 60 Vbeta primers together with 13 Jbeta primers. Measured with immunoSEQ multiplex PCR; TCRdb has only the in-frame clones, and not every one. The sample shows 90,000 to 140,000 clones, more than 65% of them seen only once. The sample comes from a study of cytomegalovirus exposure and HLA in healthy donors. The receptor's source is a young man in good health and CMV-seronegative. The sample taken for sequencing was PBMCs.

The CDR3 sequence: CSVDTQPGGTEAFF. For the CDR3, the DNA is TGCAGCGTTGACACACAACCCGGGGGCACTGAAGCTTTCTTT. V usage is TRBV29-1 and J usage is TRBJ1-1; possibly TRBD1 for D (5 bases). In germline, CDR1 is SQVTM, CDR2 ANQGSEA. V was cut by 3 bases and J by 4 bases, with 15 bases left in between. This CDR3 has 14 residues.